This passage covers 19 T cell receptor beta chains from one sample sequenced in a study of blood T cell repertoires in COVID-19. TCRdb's table, derived via immunoSEQ multiplex PCR, lists solely in-frame clones and lacks some. This table has approximately 100,000 clones, 90% to 95% appearing once. Material for sequencing was peripheral blood. Source of these receptors: a human donor in a cohort sampled during active COVID-19.

The chain is built from TRBV14 and TRBJ2-2; no reliable D call. V was pared by 4 bases and J by 3 bases, with 9 bases between. This CDR3 has 14 amino acids. Germline CDR1 SGHDN, CDR2 FVKESK. The CDR3 region has the DNA TGTGCCAGCAGCCTCGACTGGTACACCGGGGAGCTGTTTTTT. Translation: CASSLDWYTGELFF.

The DNA for the CDR3 is TGTGCCAGCAGCTTGGTACCGGACATCCTCTCCTACGAGCAGTACTTC. It encodes CASSLVPDILSYEQYF. The rearrangement links TRBV5-8 to TRBJ2-7; the D gene is possibly TRBD1 (5 bases). The CDR3 consists of 16 residues. The germline V gene encodes CDR1 SGHTS and CDR2 YDEGEE. With 0 bases removed from V and 0 bases from J, the gap between germline ends came to 13 bases. The whole variable domain, filled in from reference TRBV5-8 and TRBJ2-7, reads EAGVTQSPTHLIKTRGQQATLRCSPISGHTSVYWYQQALGLGLQFLLWYDEGEERNRGNFPPRFSGRQFPNYSSELNVNALELEDSALYLCASSLVPDILSYEQYFGPGTRLTVT.

The gene calls are TRBV9 and TRBJ1-1; D is possibly TRBD1 (6 bases). CDR3 size: 17 residues. V was pared by 0 bases and J by 0 bases, with 15 bases between. From germline, CDR1 is SGDLS and CDR2 YYNGEE. CDR3 coding DNA: TGTGCCAGCAGCGTAGAAGGGGGAGAGTTAATGAACACTGAAGCTTTCTTT. Amino acids: CASSVEGGELMNTEAFF.

Only one count was recorded for this clone. The rearrangement joins TRBV28 to TRBJ2-7; 10 bases agree with TRBD1. This CDR3 has 16 residues. Germline V lookup: CDR1 MDHEN, CDR2 SYDVKM. The V gene end was trimmed by 5 bases and the J gene end by 3 bases; junction bases not matched to a gene: 10. The CDR3 nucleotides are TGTGCCAGCAGTCCAAAACCGGGACAGGGGATCTACGAGCAGTACTTC. It yields the protein CASSPKPGQGIYEQYF.

The rearrangement links TRBV5-1 to TRBJ1-2; D call uncertain. Germline V gives CDR1 SGHRS, CDR2 YFSETQ. The CDR3 sequence is 13 residues long. Trimming took off 1 base at V and 2 bases at J, with 6 bases between the two ends. The CDR3 nucleotides read TGCGCCAGCAGCTTGTCACAGAACTATGGCTACACCTTC. This codes for CASSLSQNYGYTF.

The J gene is TRBJ2-1, the V gene TRBV7-2, with D maybe TRBD2 (6 bases). Germline CDR1 and CDR2: SGHTA and FQGNSA. The CDR3 extends over 16 amino acids. Trimming stripped 5 bases from V and 8 bases from J, with 22 bases between. CDR3 nucleotide sequence: TGTGCCAGCAGCCCAGAAGGGACTGGTTCATTTTATGAGCAGTTCTTC. This encodes CASSPEGTGSFYEQFF.

J is TRBJ1-1 and V is TRBV30; 7 bases agree with TRBD1. Germline lookup yields CDR1 GTSNPN and CDR2 SVGIG (reference sequence). Unmatched junction bases numbered 19, after V lost 5 bases and J lost 4 bases. This CDR3 contains 17 residues. The CDR3 DNA reads TGTGCCTGGGGTAATCCGGGACAGCAAAATATGGGCACTGAAGCTTTCTTT. This sequence encodes CAWGNPGQQNMGTEAFF.

This clone has only one observation. The chain carries TRBV19 and TRBJ1-2; weak D call: TRBD1 (5 bases). The V gene lost 2 bases and the J gene lost 0 bases, with 13 bases spanning the gap. The CDR3 consists of 16 residues. Germline CDR1 is LNHDA and CDR2 is SQIVND (reference sequence). CDR3 amino acids: CASSITRQGPNYGYTF. CDR3 coding DNA: TGTGCCAGTAGTATAACAAGGCAGGGTCCTAACTATGGCTACACCTTC.

As regards this clone: The junction departs from the called germline gene at one end, perhaps through a read error. This rearrangement joins TRBV11-1 to TRBJ2-6, with D possibly being TRBD1 (6 bases). CDR3 length: 13 amino acids. From germline, CDR1 is SGHAT and CDR2 FQDESV (reference sequence). CDR3 in amino acids: CASSPGQPSALAF. The CDR3 bases are TGTGCCAGCAGCCCCGGACAGCCCTCCGCTTTAGCCTTC.

This chain links TRBV19 with TRBJ1-2; 10 bases align to TRBD1. CDR1 is LNHDA and CDR2 is SQIVND in the germline V gene (reference sequence). This CDR3 has 15 residues. J lost 4 bases, V lost 1 base, and 3 bases had no gene match. DNA of the CDR3: TGTGCCAGTAGTATAGGGGACAGGGGACTCTATGGCTACACCTTC. Amino acids: CASSIGDRGLYGYTF.

This chain links TRBV13 with TRBJ2-7; D is unresolved. The CDR3 is 17 amino acids. Deletions cut 4 bases from V and 0 bases from J, with 19 bases between. CDR1 and CDR2 from the germline V gene are PRHDT and FYEKMQ (reference sequence). This chain's CDR3 is CASSSFSDHLSSYEQYF. DNA for the CDR3: TGTGCCAGCAGCTCATTCTCTGATCACTTGAGCTCCTACGAGCAGTACTTC. The variable domain in full, with the rest retrieved from reference TRBV13 and TRBJ2-7, is AAGVIQSPRHLIKEKRETATLKCYPIPRHDTVYWYQQGPGQDPQFLISFYEKMQSDKGSIPDRFSAQQFSDYHSELNMSSLELGDSALYFCASSSFSDHLSSYEQYFGPGTRLTVT.

The rearrangement joins TRBV6-2 or TRBV6-3 to TRBJ1-2; TRBD1 is a possible D gene (5 bases). CDR3 length: 13 amino acids. Trimming stripped 6 bases from V and 6 bases from J, with 14 bases between. The germline CDR1 and CDR2 sequences are MNHEY and SVGEGT. The CDR3 is CASSFQGFDGYTF. The CDR3 coding sequence is TGTGCCAGCAGCTTTCAGGGTTTCGATGGCTACACCTTC.

The chain is built from TRBV28 and TRBJ1-5; TRBD1 might be the D (5 bases). V lost 8 bases and J 8 bases, leaving 19 bases between the germline ends. The CDR3 extends over 14 amino acids. The germline V gene encodes CDR1 MDHEN and CDR2 SYDVKM. CDR3 loop: CASGEQTGLEPQHF. In nucleotides, the CDR3 is TGTGCCAGCGGGGAACAAACAGGTTTGGAGCCCCAGCATTTT.

The genes are TRBV7-9 and TRBJ2-3, with D perhaps matching TRBD2 (6 bases). The CDR3 spans 13 residues. The V and J ends lost 3 bases and 11 bases respectively, with 15 bases between them. Per the germline V gene, CDR1 is SEHNR and CDR2 is FQNEAQ (reference sequence). CDR3 in DNA: TGTGCCAGCAGCTTGGCAACTAGCTCTGAGCAGTATTTT. The encoded protein is CASSLATSSEQYF.

The chain recombines TRBV19 with TRBJ1-2; 10 bases match TRBD1. The CDR3 contains 15 residues. Germline lookup yields CDR1 LNHDA and CDR2 SQIVND (reference sequence). V lost 3 bases to trimming and J lost 8 bases; unmatched junction nucleotides: 9. CDR3 sequence reads: CASSIRAGQGNGYTF. CDR3 DNA sequence: TGTGCCAGTAGTATCAGAGCGGGACAGGGGAACGGCTACACCTTC.

The table lists this clone with a count of one. The chain has TRBV12-5 and TRBJ2-1, with TRBD2 matching over 8 bases. The CDR3 contains 14 residues. The J segment lost 5 bases and the V segment lost 1 base, leaving 1 base of the junction unmatched. Germline V gene sequence: CDR1 LGHNT, CDR2 FRNRAP. The CDR3 region has the DNA TGTGCTAGTGGTTTGGGACTAGCGAACAATGAGCAGTTCTTC. This gives the protein CASGLGLANNEQFF.

The V call is TRBV19, the J call TRBJ2-1, with 9 bases fitting TRBD1. Unmatched junction bases numbered 8, after V lost 2 bases and J lost 6 bases. This CDR3 is 16 amino acids long. Per germline, CDR1 LNHDA and CDR2 SQIVND (reference sequence). The CDR3 coding sequence is TGTGCCAGTAGTATATCTGCGGGACAGGGAGGCAATGAGCAGTTCTTC. As protein: CASSISAGQGGNEQFF.

This chain joins TRBV24-1 and TRBJ2-3; the match to TRBD1 covers 10 bases. The CDR3 consists of 17 residues. Per germline, CDR1 KGHDR and CDR2 SFDVKD. The trim removed 5 bases at V and 4 bases at J, leaving 11 bases unmatched. The CDR3: CATSAAPGTGASDTQYF. CDR3 DNA: TGTGCCACCAGTGCCGCCCCGGGGACAGGGGCGTCAGATACGCAGTATTTT.

Turning to this clone: Different DNA sequences within this sample yield the same CDR3. The chain couples TRBV10-3 to TRBJ2-7, with 10 bases fitting TRBD2. CDR1 and CDR2 from the germline V gene are ENHRY and SYGVKD. CDR3 size: 14 residues. V lost 3 bases, J lost 2 bases, and 1 base stayed unmatched. The DNA of the CDR3 is TGTGCCATCAGTGATCTAGCGGGGGCCTACGAGCAGTACTTC. Translating gives CAISDLAGAYEQYF.